This T cell receptor beta chain was observed in a study of blood T cell repertoires in COVID-19. The method was immunoSEQ multiplex PCR; TCRdb's version includes in-frame clones alone and lacks a portion of them. The sample includes around 250,000 clones, around 90% of them seen just once. V was clipped by 1 base and J by 5 bases; unmatched bases: 3. This CDR3 region has 15 residues. The germline gives CDR1 MNHNS, CDR2 SASEGT. This receptor was obtained from a woman younger than 45 with acute COVID-19. Sequences were obtained from PBMCs or T cells enriched from blood (not recorded which). The chain recombines TRBV6-1 with TRBJ1-2, with 11 nucleotides matching TRBD1. The CDR3 DNA follows: TGTGCCAGCAGTGAAGGGACAGGGGGCGCATATGGCTACACCTTC. This codes for CASSEGTGGAYGYTF.